This TCR beta chain originates from a study of T cell responses to AZD1222 COVID-19 vaccine. Points from the study as a whole: Close to half of spike-specific TCRs reportedly recognize unmutated variant regions.

A remark on this clone: Its antigen remains unidentified.

Data came from immunoSEQ multiplex PCR; TCRdb stores just in-frame clones and leaves some out. The sample yields about 220,000 clones, roughly 91% seen once. This CDR3 comprises 13 residues. The germline CDR1 and CDR2 sequences are LNHNV and YYDKDF (reference sequence). Trimming cost V 0 bases and J 9 bases, with 9 bases left between them. This clonotype was sampled from an adult in good health. Sequences were derived from peripheral blood, sampled on day 0 of MenACWY control vaccination. This rearrangement joins TRBV15 to TRBJ2-1, with D maybe TRBD1 (5 bases). The CDR3 reads CATSRDYRPEQFF. As DNA, the CDR3 is TGTGCCACCAGCAGAGATTACAGGCCTGAGCAGTTCTTC.